This TCR beta chain is from a study of immune cell composition in non-small cell lung cancer. Study details: Histologic subtype was mainly adenocarcinoma or squamous cell carcinoma. Study conclusions and caveats: Squamous carcinomas (about 75%) more often had tumour-associated clones >0.5% than adenocarcinomas (around 33%).

This clone occurred a few times. Its antigen remains unknown. Deletions cut 4 bases from V and 0 bases from J, with 6 bases between. The CDR3 length is 13 residues. The germline CDR1 and CDR2 sequences are SGHRS and YFSETQ. TCRdb's copy holds only in-frame clones and misses some; the assay was immunoSEQ multiplex PCR. This sample has fewer than 4,000 clones, with around 74% found just once. The clonotype comes from a human donor with non-small cell lung cancer. Sequenced sample: lung tumor tissue. The rearrangement links TRBV5-1 to TRBJ2-3, with D hard to call. The DNA of the CDR3 is TGCGCCAGCAGCGTAACTAGCACAGATACGCAGTATTTT. Translated, it gives CASSVTSTDTQYF.